The table lists the clone carrying this T cell receptor (beta chain) with many counts. Its antigen remains unidentified. The size of this beta chain means little, since it is a stray read in a library made for alpha chains. The CDR3 loop spans 14 amino acids. The germline CDR1 and CDR2 sequences are DFQATT and SNEGSKA (reference sequence). J gave up 6 bases and V 0 bases, and 6 bases lay outside the gene matches. The data were taken from a study of spatial heterogeneity in lung cancer. Study-wide results and limits: Counts for ubiquitous and regional expanded TCRs went along with ubiquitous and regional nonsynonymous mutations, respectively. Intratumoral expanded alpha and beta TCR counts were found to track tumor mutation counts.

Time point noted: sample taken at primary tumor resection. The sequenced material consisted of unsorted whole RNA from tumor, nontumor lung or frozen PBMC. TCRdb called the 5' RACE reads again in MiXCR, with one record for every CDR3 protein. The table lists about 18,000 distinct CDR3 sequences, around a tenth of them singletons. J is TRBJ2-3 and V is TRBV20-1; TRBD2 agrees at 7 bases. The sequences come from lung tumor tissue, collected at surgery. This TCR was recovered from a female donor with early-stage non-small cell lung cancer. The CDR3 loop is CSAREGGRRDTQYF. The CDR3 DNA reads TGCAGTGCTAGAGAGGGGGGGAGGAGGGATACGCAGTATTTT.